These T cell receptor beta chains were read from a single sample in a study of T-cell reconstitution after alpha-beta-depleted transplantation in children. MiXCR, applied by TCRdb to the PCR reads, yields one record per CDR3 protein. The data contain around 120,000 distinct CDR3 sequences, 23% of them singletons. Specimen: PBMCs, mostly from graft donor cells, collected 180 days after TCRalphabeta/CD19-depleted stem cell transplant. These receptors were taken from a male patient between 2 and 15 years old who had a stem cell transplant for chronic granulomatous disease, so the T cells may come from the graft donor. Both conserved end residues are part of each CDR3. D genes are given only for firm matches.

TRBV11-2	TRBJ2-7	TRBD2	CASSSLAGGPHEQYF
TRBV5-5	TRBJ1-6	-	CASSLVGANSPLHF
TRBV9	TRBJ2-2	TRBD2	CASSVATSGGNTGELFF
TRBV7-2	TRBJ1-5	-	CASSSRRGNQPQHF
TRBV7-2	TRBJ2-3	-	CASSLAGLQDTQYF
TRBV6-5	TRBJ2-1	TRBD2	CASTRWREANEQFF
TRBV20-1	TRBJ1-1	-	CSAAQDRNTEAFF
TRBV28	TRBJ2-3	-	CASSTLTDTQYF
TRBV7-2	TRBJ2-3	-	CASSFSRRDTQYF
TRBV10-2	TRBJ2-1	TRBD2	CASRLAGVNNEQFF
TRBV20-1	TRBJ2-1	TRBD2	CSALAGNYNEQFF
TRBV27	TRBJ2-2	TRBD1	CASSLWQGAYTGELFF
TRBV12-3/TRBV12-4	TRBJ1-4	-	CASSFRVGEKLFF
TRBV5-1	TRBJ2-7	TRBD1	CASRGQIDYEQYF
TRBV29-1	TRBJ2-3	TRBD2	CSVELAGGGTDTQYF
TRBV29-1	TRBJ2-3	TRBD1	CSWMDREHTDTQYF
TRBV18	TRBJ2-7	TRBD2	CASSPWTSGNEQYF
TRBV10-3	TRBJ1-2	TRBD1	CAISEIGQVGYTF
TRBV14	TRBJ2-7	TRBD1	CASSPSDRGEQYF
TRBV12-3/TRBV12-4	TRBJ2-7	-	CASSLPPGEQYF